These 5 T cell receptor beta chains share one sample of origin, sequenced in a study of tumor-infiltrating lymphocytes in primary liver carcinoma. TCR beta cDNA was reverse-transcribed from about 550 ng of total RNA. The reaction used a constant-region primer and ProtoScript II reverse transcriptase. Library construction for TCR beta comprised three nested multiplex PCR rounds performed with slightly modified ARM-PCR. Primers for the first two PCR rounds were TRBV1-TRBV30 forward primers and a C-beta reverse primer (about 11 cycles per round). TCRdb redid the calling of the multiplex PCR reads with MiXCR, one entry per CDR3 protein. In the table there are about 320,000 distinct CDR3 sequences, roughly 60% of which are singletons. RNA isolated from unsorted whole blood supplied the blood RNA, with germline DNA also extracted. Sequenced material: peripheral blood. The receptors here all came from a woman younger than 45 with primary liver carcinoma and hepatitis B virus infection.

The chain is built from TRBV5-5 and TRBJ1-1; D may be TRBD1 (5 bases). Germline values: CDR1 SGHKS, CDR2 YYEKEE (reference sequence). Trimming cost V 5 bases and J 1 base, with 15 bases left between them. This CDR3 region has 15 residues. CDR3: CASSPGPTQNTEAFF. The CDR3 DNA is TGTGCCAGCAGTCCGGGACCGACCCAGAACACTGAAGCTTTCTTT.

This clonotype was counted at least ten times. The chain is built from TRBV6-5 and TRBJ1-3; the D gene is possibly TRBD1 (6 bases). CDR1 is MNHEY and CDR2 is SVGAGI in the germline V gene. The CDR3 contains 16 residues. Trimming stripped 6 bases from V and 0 bases from J, with 15 bases between. DNA for the CDR3: TGTGCCAGCAGCTACGAGAGGGGGTACTCTGGAAACACCATATATTTT. It encodes CASSYERGYSGNTIYF.

This clonotype was detected only a few times. V gene TRBV6-5 combines with J gene TRBJ1-6; 7 bases are shared with TRBD1. Germline lookup yields CDR1 MNHEY and CDR2 SVGAGI. J gave up 3 bases and V 2 bases, and 1 base lay outside the gene matches. The CDR3 is made up of 15 amino acids. CDR3 in amino acids: CASSYGTVYNSPLHF. CDR3 DNA: TGTGCCAGCAGTTACGGGACAGTCTATAATTCACCCCTCCACTTT.

Remarks on this clonotype: As the CDR3 is not closed by the conserved phenylalanine or tryptophan, this likely results from a read error. The chain combines TRBV12-3 or TRBV12-4 with TRBJ1-2, with 10 bases aligning to TRBD1. This CDR3 has 14 amino acids. With 4 bases clipped from V and 7 bases from J, the junction kept 6 bases outside the gene matches. The CDR3 reads CASSYRQGASGYTL. In DNA form, the CDR3 reads TGTGCCAGCAGTTACCGACAGGGGGCGAGTGGCTACACCCTC.

This chain joins TRBV6-6 and TRBJ1-5; tentative D call: TRBD1 (5 bases). The CDR3 contains 15 residues. With 7 bases removed from V and 2 bases from J, the gap between germline ends came to 15 bases. Germline V gives CDR1 MNHNY, CDR2 SVGAGI (reference sequence). This chain's CDR3 is CASKTRGGGNQPQHF. The CDR3 nucleotides are TGTGCCAGCAAGACCCGGGGCGGTGGCAATCAGCCCCAGCATTTT.